This T cell receptor (beta chain) was profiled in a study of CD8 T cells in ankylosing spondylitis. Findings of the study overall: Reactive arthritis synovial fluid and blood were previously reported to contain some motif variants. In ankylosing spondylitis blood, a motif of about 8 highly homologous TCR beta variants appeared characteristic.

Quantitative 5'-RACE with molecular barcodes generated TCR beta libraries. TCRdb analysed the 5' RACE reads with MiXCR anew, one entry per CDR3 protein. The sample records roughly 280,000 distinct CDR3 sequences, 20% being singletons. Trimming pared 1 base from V and 9 bases from J, leaving 10 bases between. The CDR3 is made up of 13 amino acids. CDR1 is SEHNR, CDR2 FQNEAQ, per germline (reference sequence). As regards this clonotype: Its antigen is undetermined.

The origin of this receptor is a male donor with ankylosing spondylitis or in good health (not recorded which). V usage is TRBV7-9 and J usage is TRBJ2-4, with TRBD2 as a possible D gene (5 bases). The specimen was blood, either unsorted or a sorted T cell fraction (not recorded which). CDR3 in amino acids: CASSLGASPIQYF. The DNA for the CDR3 is TGTGCCAGCAGCTTAGGGGCTAGCCCCATTCAGTACTTC.